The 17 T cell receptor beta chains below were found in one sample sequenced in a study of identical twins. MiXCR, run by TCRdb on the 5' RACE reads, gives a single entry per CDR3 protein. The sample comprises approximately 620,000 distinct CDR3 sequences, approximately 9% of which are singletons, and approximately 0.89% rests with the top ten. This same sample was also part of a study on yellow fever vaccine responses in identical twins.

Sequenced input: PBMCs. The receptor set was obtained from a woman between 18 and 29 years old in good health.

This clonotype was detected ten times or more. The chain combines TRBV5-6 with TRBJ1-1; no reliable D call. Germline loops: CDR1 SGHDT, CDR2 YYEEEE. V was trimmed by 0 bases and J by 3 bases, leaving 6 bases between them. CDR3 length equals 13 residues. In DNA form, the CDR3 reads TGTGCCAGCAGCTTGGAACAGTACACTGAAGCTTTCTTT. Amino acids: CASSLEQYTEAFF.

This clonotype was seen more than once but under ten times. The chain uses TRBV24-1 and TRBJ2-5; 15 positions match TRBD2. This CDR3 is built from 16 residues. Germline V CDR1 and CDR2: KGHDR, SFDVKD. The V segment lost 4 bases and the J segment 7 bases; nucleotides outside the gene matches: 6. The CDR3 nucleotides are TGTGCCACCAGTGAACCGGGACTAGCGGGGGGTTTGACCCAGTACTTC. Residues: CATSEPGLAGGLTQYF.

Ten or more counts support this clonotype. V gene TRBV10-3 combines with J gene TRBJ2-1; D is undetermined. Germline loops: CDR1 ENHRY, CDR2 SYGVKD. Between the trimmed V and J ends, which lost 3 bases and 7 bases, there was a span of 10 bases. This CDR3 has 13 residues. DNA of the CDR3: TGTGCCATCAGTGAAAATGTCTTAAATGAGCAGTTCTTC. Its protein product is CAISENVLNEQFF.

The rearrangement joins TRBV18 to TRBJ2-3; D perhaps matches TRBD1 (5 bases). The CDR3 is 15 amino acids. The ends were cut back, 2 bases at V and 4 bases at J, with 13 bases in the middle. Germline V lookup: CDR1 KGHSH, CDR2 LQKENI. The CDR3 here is CASSPVAGMSDTQYF. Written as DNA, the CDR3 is TGTGCCAGCTCACCAGTGGCAGGGATGTCAGATACGCAGTATTTT.

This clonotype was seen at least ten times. The CDR3 nucleotides are TGTGCCAGCAGTTACACGGGAAACTCCTACGAGCAGTACTTC. Its translation: CASSYTGNSYEQYF. The chain uses TRBV6-5 and TRBJ2-7; a weak D match, TRBD2 (5 bases). Germline-derived CDR1 and CDR2 are MNHEY and SVGAGI. Trimming took off 2 bases at V and 0 bases at J, with 8 bases between the two ends. The CDR3 extends over 14 amino acids.

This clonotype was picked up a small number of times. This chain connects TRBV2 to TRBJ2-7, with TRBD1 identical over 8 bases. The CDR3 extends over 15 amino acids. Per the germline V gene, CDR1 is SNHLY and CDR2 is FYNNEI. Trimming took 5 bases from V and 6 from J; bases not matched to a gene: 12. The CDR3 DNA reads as TGTGCCAGCAGTCGGAGAGGGGCAGGGGGCCTCGAGCAGTACTTC. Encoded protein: CASSRRGAGGLEQYF.

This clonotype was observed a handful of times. The CDR3 here is CASSLEGSDRGWADTQYF. Written as DNA, the CDR3 is TGTGCCAGCAGCTTAGAGGGGAGCGACAGGGGATGGGCAGATACGCAGTATTTT. J is TRBJ2-3 and V is TRBV7-8; 8 nucleotides agree with TRBD1. The CDR3 consists of 18 residues. V trimming: 1 base; J trimming: 4 bases; junction bases outside the gene matches: 13. CDR1 and CDR2 from the germline V gene are SGHVS and FQNEAQ.

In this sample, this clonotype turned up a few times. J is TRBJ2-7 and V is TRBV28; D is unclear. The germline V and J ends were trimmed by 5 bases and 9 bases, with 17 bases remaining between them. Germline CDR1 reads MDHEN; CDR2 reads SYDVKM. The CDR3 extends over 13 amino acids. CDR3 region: CASSPPGPPGQYF. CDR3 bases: TGTGCCAGCAGTCCGCCCGGGCCCCCCGGGCAGTACTTC.

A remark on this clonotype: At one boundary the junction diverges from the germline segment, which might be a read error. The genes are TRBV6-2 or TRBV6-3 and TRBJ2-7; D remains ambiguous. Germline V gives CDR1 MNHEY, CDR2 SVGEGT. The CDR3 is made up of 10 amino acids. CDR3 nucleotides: TGTGCCAGCAGTCACTCCGAGCAGTACTTC. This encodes CASSHSEQYF.

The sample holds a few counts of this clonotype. CDR3 nucleotides: TGCAGCGTTTTCCAGGCCTACACCGGGGAGCTGTTTTTT. Translation: CSVFQAYTGELFF. The V gene is TRBV29-1, the J gene TRBJ2-2; D gene ambiguous. The V gene's germline CDR1 is SQVTM and CDR2 ANQGSEA. Trimming cost V 5 bases and J 3 bases, with 10 bases left between them. The CDR3 spans 13 residues.

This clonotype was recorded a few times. The CDR3 region is CASSPLGTGQYEQYF. The CDR3 DNA sequence: TGTGCCAGCAGCCCTCTAGGGACAGGGCAATACGAGCAGTACTTC. The chain recombines TRBV13 with TRBJ2-7, with TRBD1 identical over 9 bases. J lost 4 bases, V lost 5 bases, and 9 bases had no gene match. Germline CDR1 PRHDT, CDR2 FYEKMQ (reference sequence). The CDR3 is made up of 15 amino acids.

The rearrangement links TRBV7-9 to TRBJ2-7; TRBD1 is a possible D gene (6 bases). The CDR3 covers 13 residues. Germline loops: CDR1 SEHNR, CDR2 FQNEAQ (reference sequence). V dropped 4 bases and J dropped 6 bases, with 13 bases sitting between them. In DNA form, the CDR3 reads TGTGCCAGCAGCTCCTCGGGACATCCCGAGCAGTACTTC. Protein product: CASSSSGHPEQYF.

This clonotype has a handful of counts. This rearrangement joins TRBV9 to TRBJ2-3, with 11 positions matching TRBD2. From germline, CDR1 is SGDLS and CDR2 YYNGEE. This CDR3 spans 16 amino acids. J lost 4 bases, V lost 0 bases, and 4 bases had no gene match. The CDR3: CASSVGSSGGADTQYF. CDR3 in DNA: TGTGCCAGCAGCGTAGGGAGTAGCGGGGGGGCAGATACGCAGTATTTT.

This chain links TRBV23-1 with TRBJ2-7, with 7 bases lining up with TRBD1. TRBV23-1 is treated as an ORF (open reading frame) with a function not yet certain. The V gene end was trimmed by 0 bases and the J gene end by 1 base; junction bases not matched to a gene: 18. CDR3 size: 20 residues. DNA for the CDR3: TGCGCCAGCAGTCAATCCTTTAAGAACCGGGACAGCCAAAATTCCTACGAGCAGTACTTC. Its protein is CASSQSFKNRDSQNSYEQYF.

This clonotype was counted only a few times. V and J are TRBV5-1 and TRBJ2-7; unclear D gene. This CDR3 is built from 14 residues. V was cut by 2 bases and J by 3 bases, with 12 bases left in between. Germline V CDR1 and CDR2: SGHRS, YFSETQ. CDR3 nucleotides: TGCGCCAGCAGCTTAAGCTCGAAAGGCTACGAGCAGTACTTC. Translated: CASSLSSKGYEQYF.

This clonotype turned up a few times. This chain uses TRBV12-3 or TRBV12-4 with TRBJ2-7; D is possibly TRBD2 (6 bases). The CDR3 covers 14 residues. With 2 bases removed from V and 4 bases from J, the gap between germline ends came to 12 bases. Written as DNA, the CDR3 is TGTGCCAGCAGTTTAAGTACGGGGGAATACGAGCAGTACTTC. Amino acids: CASSLSTGEYEQYF.

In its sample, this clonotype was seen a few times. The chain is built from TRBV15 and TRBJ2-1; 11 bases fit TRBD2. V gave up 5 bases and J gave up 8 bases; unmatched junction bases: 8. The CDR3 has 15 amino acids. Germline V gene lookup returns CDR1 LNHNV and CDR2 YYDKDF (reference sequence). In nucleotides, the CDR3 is TGTGCCACCAGCTCTCGACTAGCGGGACTCCATGAGCAGTTCTTC. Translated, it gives CATSSRLAGLHEQFF.